Below are 25 T cell receptor beta chains sequenced from a single sample in a study of stem cell transplantation in POMP-related autoinflammatory disease. Measured with immunoSEQ multiplex PCR; TCRdb has only the in-frame clones, and not every one. This table has tens of thousands of clones, around 90% appearing once. Sequencing was performed on CD4+ T cells from PBMCs, taken after stem cell transplantation. The receptors here all came from a human patient with POMP-related autoinflammation and immune dysregulation (PRAID). Some T cells may possibly be graft donor cells.

The chain has TRBV10-2 and TRBJ2-1; 10 bases line up with TRBD2. From germline, CDR1 is WSHSY and CDR2 SAAADI. V lost 6 bases and J lost 9; bases outside the gene matches: 8. The CDR3 has 14 residues. CDR3 DNA sequence: TGCGCCAGCAGAGGACTAGCGGAGGGGTTTGAGCAGTTCTTC. This codes for CASRGLAEGFEQFF.

The chain combines TRBV11-2 with TRBJ2-7, with 13 bases identical to TRBD2. Germline V gene sequence: CDR1 SGHAT, CDR2 FQNNGV. V lost 3 bases, J lost 4 bases, and 3 bases stayed unmatched. CDR3 length: 15 residues. CDR3 loop: CASSLTSGGLYEQYV. The DNA for the CDR3 is TGTGCCAGCAGCTTGACTAGCGGGGGGCTATACGAGCAGTACGTC.

This clone was seen a few times. V is TRBV10-1 and J is TRBJ2-7; D is ambiguous. The CDR3 is 13 residues long. The germline V gene has CDR1 WNHNN and CDR2 SYGVQD (reference sequence). V lost 6 bases and J lost 0, with 9 bases in between. The chain's CDR3 is CASSRGSSYEQYF. The CDR3 DNA follows: TGCGCCAGCAGCCGCGGATCCTCCTACGAGCAGTACTTC.

V gene TRBV7-9 combines with J gene TRBJ1-6; D uncertain. Germline CDR1 SEHNR, CDR2 FQNEAQ (reference sequence). Trimming shortened V by 7 bases and J by 4 bases, and 14 bases separated the two germline ends. This CDR3 is 15 amino acids long. As DNA, the CDR3 is TGTGCCAGCACCCCGGGAGGGCCGTATAATTCACCCCTCCACTTT. As protein: CASTPGGPYNSPLHF.

The chain uses TRBV29-1 and TRBJ2-7; D remains ambiguous. Germline V CDR1 and CDR2: SQVTM, ANQGSEA. The ends were cut back, 6 bases at V and 7 bases at J, with 16 bases in the middle. CDR3 size: 12 residues. The CDR3 spells CSVNRIGGEQYF. The CDR3 region has the DNA TGCAGCGTGAACCGGATAGGTGGGGAGCAGTACTTC.

This chain links TRBV18 with TRBJ2-3; 7 bases map to TRBD1. There are 16 residues in the CDR3. J was trimmed by 1 base and V by 2 bases; bases with no gene match: 6. Germline V gene lookup returns CDR1 KGHSH and CDR2 LQKENI. Here the CDR3 reads CASSPKITGGTDTQYF. In DNA, the CDR3 is TGTGCCAGCTCACCAAAAATTACAGGGGGCACAGATACGCAGTATTTT.

The CDR3 protein is CASSPRDGQETQYF. For the CDR3, the DNA is TGTGCCAGCAGCCCACGGGACGGCCAAGAGACCCAGTACTTC. This sequence joins TRBV11-3 and TRBJ2-5; D is perhaps TRBD1 or TRBD2 (5 bases each). The germline V and J ends were trimmed by 5 bases and 1 base, with 11 bases remaining between them. Germline CDR1 SGHNT, CDR2 YENEEA. This CDR3 is built from 14 residues.

This chain connects TRBV28 to TRBJ1-2; possible D gene TRBD1, 5 bases. V lost 4 bases to trimming and J lost 3 bases, with 9 bases between them. Per germline, CDR1 MDHEN and CDR2 SYDVKM. This CDR3 has 13 amino acids. The chain's CDR3 is CASSSTAYYGYTF. The CDR3, as DNA: TGTGCCAGCAGTTCGACAGCCTACTATGGCTACACCTTC.

V is TRBV4-1 and J is TRBJ2-7; D possibly corresponds to TRBD2 (6 bases). The CDR3 is 17 amino acids. Between the trimmed V and J ends, which lost 0 bases and 0 bases, there was a span of 15 bases. CDR1 and CDR2 from the germline V gene are MGHRA and YSYEKL. For the CDR3, the DNA is TGCGCCAGCAGCCAAGATCTGGGGAGCGGGCTCTCCTACGAGCAGTACTTC. This codes for CASSQDLGSGLSYEQYF.

The CDR3 coding sequence is TGTGCCAGCAGCTTCGGACTGTACAATGAGCAGTTCTTC. Translated: CASSFGLYNEQFF. V and J are TRBV5-4 and TRBJ2-1, with D maybe TRBD2 (5 bases). Trimming took off 2 bases at V and 4 bases at J, with 7 bases between the two ends. The CDR3 consists of 13 residues. The germline V gene encodes CDR1 SGHNT and CDR2 YYREEE (reference sequence). The whole variable domain, remainder taken from reference TRBV5-4 and TRBJ2-1, is ETGVTQSPTHLIKTRGQQVTLRCSSQSGHNTVSWYQQALGQGPQFIFQYYREEENGRGNFPPRFSGLQFPNYSSELNVNALELDDSALYLCASSFGLYNEQFFGPGTRLTVL.

V usage is TRBV28 and J usage is TRBJ1-5; D uncertain. The CDR3 covers 14 residues. Germline V gives CDR1 MDHEN, CDR2 SYDVKM. With 3 bases removed from V and 4 bases from J, the gap between germline ends came to 10 bases. The CDR3 DNA sequence: TGTGCCAGCAGTTTTTTCGGAGGGAATCAGCCCCAGCATTTT. Amino acid sequence: CASSFFGGNQPQHF.

This clone has just a few counts. The genes are TRBV19 and TRBJ1-3; no clear D. The CDR3 has 14 residues. The V end was cut by 9 bases, the J end by 2 bases, with 14 bases between. CDR1 LNHDA and CDR2 SQIVND come from the germline V gene (reference sequence). The CDR3 is CASSFSGAGNTIYF. CDR3 coding DNA: TGTGCCAGCTCGTTCTCGGGCGCTGGAAACACCATATATTTT.

V is TRBV10-2 and J is TRBJ2-2; D not certain. The germline V and J ends were trimmed by 6 bases and 1 base, with 6 bases remaining between them. The germline gives CDR1 WSHSY, CDR2 SAAADI. The CDR3 is 13 residues long. In DNA form, the CDR3 reads TGCGCCAGCAGGAGGCAGAACACCGGGGAGCTGTTTTTT. It yields the protein CASRRQNTGELFF.

This clone is a singleton in its sample. The rearrangement joins TRBV18 to TRBJ2-3, with 8 positions matching TRBD1. The CDR3 is 14 amino acids. J gave up 3 bases and V 6 bases, and 5 bases lay outside the gene matches. CDR1 is KGHSH, CDR2 LQKENI, per germline. For the CDR3, the DNA is TGTGCCAGCTCCCTCGGACAGGGAACAGATACGCAGTATTTT. It yields the protein CASSLGQGTDTQYF.

V usage is TRBV2 and J usage is TRBJ2-4; D call uncertain. Trimming pared 7 bases from V and 0 bases from J, leaving 16 bases between. Per germline, CDR1 SNHLY and CDR2 FYNNEI. This CDR3 contains 16 residues. The CDR3 here is CASTTPQVIAKNIQYF. CDR3 in DNA: TGTGCCAGCACAACCCCCCAGGTTATAGCCAAAAACATTCAGTACTTC.

CDR3 DNA: TGTGCCAGCAGTTGGGGCGCGACAGGGAAAAACATTCAGTACTTC. The encoded protein is CASSWGATGKNIQYF. The genes are TRBV6-5 and TRBJ2-4; 7 nucleotides match TRBD1. The CDR3 covers 15 residues. V dropped 4 bases and J dropped 4; count of bases not matched to a gene: 7. CDR1 MNHEY and CDR2 SVGAGI come from the germline V gene.

V gene TRBV6-1 combines with J gene TRBJ1-6, with D perhaps TRBD1 (6 bases). CDR1 and CDR2 (germline): MNHNS, SASEGT. The CDR3 runs 14 residues. The V gene lost 2 bases and the J gene lost 6 bases, with 8 bases spanning the gap. The CDR3 spells CASSEQGSNSPLHF. The CDR3 DNA is TGTGCCAGCAGTGAACAGGGGAGTAATTCACCCCTCCACTTT.

This clone occurred a few times. The rearrangement joins TRBV5-1 to TRBJ2-2; 8 positions agree with TRBD1. Germline values: CDR1 SGHRS, CDR2 YFSETQ. V lost 4 bases and J lost 3; bases outside the gene matches: 8. There are 16 residues in the CDR3. Written as DNA, the CDR3 is TGCGCCAGCAGCGCCGTTGGGACAGGAGACACCGGGGAGCTGTTTTTT. Amino acid sequence: CASSAVGTGDTGELFF.

This sequence joins TRBV4-1 and TRBJ2-7; D is perhaps TRBD1 (5 bases). This CDR3 contains 16 residues. Germline V gene lookup returns CDR1 MGHRA and CDR2 YSYEKL. The germline V and J ends were trimmed by 4 bases and 0 bases, with 16 bases remaining between them. In DNA form, the CDR3 reads TGCGCCAGCAGCCTGGACAATCAGACGGGCTCCTACGAGCAGTACGTC. This encodes CASSLDNQTGSYEQYV.

With regard to this clone: No DNA is shown, since the ends of the CDR3 on it are uncertain; the CDR3 is the one TCRdb lists. CDR3 residues: CASSFGTGSGPTNEKLFF. The chain couples TRBV12-1 to TRBJ1-4; no DNA check was done on the table's D call, TRBD1. TRBV12-1 is a pseudogene segment. Including both end residues, the CDR3 is 18 amino acids long.

The chain combines TRBV5-1 with TRBJ2-5; TRBD1 matches 8 bases. The CDR3 sequence is 15 residues long. CDR1 is SGHRS and CDR2 is YFSETQ in the germline V gene. V lost 4 bases to trimming and J lost 1 base; unmatched junction nucleotides: 6. CDR3 loop: CASSRGQASQETQYF. CDR3 coding DNA: TGCGCCAGCAGCAGGGGACAGGCAAGCCAAGAGACCCAGTACTTC.

The chain couples TRBV18 to TRBJ1-1; TRBD1 aligns across 7 bases. The V segment lost 2 bases and the J segment 6 bases; nucleotides outside the gene matches: 6. The CDR3 extends over 14 amino acids. The germline V gene has CDR1 KGHSH and CDR2 LQKENI. CDR3 sequence: CASSPDRDKSEAFF. The DNA for the CDR3 is TGTGCCAGCTCACCAGACAGGGATAAGTCTGAAGCTTTCTTT.

The gene calls are TRBV30 and TRBJ2-1, with D perhaps matching TRBD2 (10 bases). This CDR3 region has 23 residues. CDR1 is GTSNPN and CDR2 is SVGIG in the germline V gene (reference sequence). V was shortened by 0 bases and J by 4 bases, with 37 bases between the two germline ends. The CDR3 spells CAWSVRRDRERLAGETLYNEQFF. For the CDR3, the DNA is TGTGCCTGGAGTGTACGTCGGGACAGGGAGCGGCTAGCGGGGGAGACTCTTTACAATGAGCAGTTCTTC.

The rearrangement joins TRBV2 to TRBJ2-3; TRBD1 might be the D (6 bases). This CDR3 has 14 amino acids. V was cut by 5 bases and J by 0 bases, with 9 bases left in between. The germline gives CDR1 SNHLY, CDR2 FYNNEI. The CDR3 is CASSPRGSTDTQYF. In DNA form, the CDR3 reads TGTGCCAGCAGTCCAAGGGGGAGCACAGATACGCAGTATTTT. Combining the CDR3 with reference TRBV2 and TRBJ2-3 gives the whole variable domain EPEVTQTPSHQVTQMGQEVILRCVPISNHLYFYWYRQILGQKVEFLVSFYNNEISEKSEIFDDQFSVERPDGSNFTLKIRSTKLEDSAMYFCASSPRGSTDTQYFGPGTRLTVL.

Points on this clone: An end of the junction differs from the germline gene, which may be a read error. The rearrangement joins TRBV12-3 or TRBV12-4 to TRBJ1-6; D ambiguous. This CDR3 region has 13 residues. The CDR3 DNA sequence: TGTGCCAGCAGCGGACGGCACCTTTCATCCCTCCACTTT. Its protein product is CASSGRHLSSLHF.